These 27 T cell receptor beta chains share one sample of origin, sequenced in a study of identifying expanded T cells in peripheral blood. Measured with immunoSEQ multiplex PCR; TCRdb has only the in-frame clones, and not every one. The repertoire holds 75,000 to 95,000 clones, with approximately 91% as singletons. The specimen sequenced was blood. Receptors were obtained from a person aged 18 to 70 in good health.

V usage is TRBV6-1 and J usage is TRBJ2-7; unclear D gene. The CDR3 has 10 amino acids. Trimming took 5 bases from V and 4 from J, leaving 3 bases between them. Germline-derived CDR1 and CDR2 are MNHNS and SASEGT. The CDR3, as DNA: TGTGCCAGCAGTCTTTACGAGCAGTACTTC. Residues: CASSLYEQYF.

This rearrangement joins TRBV6-1 to TRBJ2-2; 7 bases agree with TRBD1. The CDR3 loop spans 14 amino acids. The germline CDR1 and CDR2 sequences are MNHNS and SASEGT. The V and J ends lost 6 bases and 5 bases, in that order; junction bases with no gene match: 6. CDR3 region: CASRGGVSTGELFF. CDR3 in DNA: TGTGCCAGCAGAGGGGGCGTTTCTACCGGGGAGCTGTTTTTT.

This chain joins TRBV7-2 and TRBJ2-7, with D unclear. The V and J ends lost 2 bases and 3 bases respectively, with 5 bases between them. This CDR3 has 12 amino acids. In germline, CDR1 is SGHTA, CDR2 FQGNSA. DNA for the CDR3: TGTGCCAGCAGCTTATTTGGCTACGAGCAGTACTTC. It specifies CASSLFGYEQYF. The entire variable domain, with the rest obtained from reference TRBV7-2 and TRBJ2-7, is as follows: GAGVSQSPSNKVTEKGKDVELRCDPISGHTALYWYRQSLGQGLEFLIYFQGNSAPDKSGLPSDRFSAERTGGSVSTLTIQRTQQEDSAVYLCASSLFGYEQYFGPGTRLTVT.

This chain links TRBV19 with TRBJ1-4, with a tentative D call TRBD1 (6 bases). V lost 1 base to trimming and J lost 7 bases, with 13 bases between them. Germline V gene lookup returns CDR1 LNHDA and CDR2 SQIVND (reference sequence). The CDR3 runs 15 residues. CDR3 sequence reads: CASSIAAGTPEKLFF. The DNA for the CDR3 is TGTGCCAGTAGTATAGCAGCCGGGACACCTGAAAAACTGTTTTTT.

The chain links TRBV20-1 to TRBJ1-2; D uncertain. Trimming pared 5 bases from V and 1 base from J, leaving 5 bases between. CDR3 length: 11 amino acids. Per the germline V gene, CDR1 is DFQATT and CDR2 is SNEGSKA (reference sequence). CDR3 sequence: CSASDNYGYTF. For the CDR3, the DNA is TGCAGTGCTTCAGATAACTATGGCTACACCTTC.

The V gene is TRBV7-2, the J gene TRBJ2-7; D possibly corresponds to TRBD1 (5 bases). The CDR3 spans 15 residues. V lost 5 bases to trimming and J lost 6 bases, with 20 bases between them. Germline V CDR1 and CDR2: SGHTA, FQGNSA. The CDR3 loop reads CASSPSRGSLSEQYF. In DNA, the CDR3 is TGTGCCAGCAGCCCTAGTAGGGGATCATTGAGCGAGCAGTACTTC. The whole variable domain, remainder taken from reference TRBV7-2 and TRBJ2-7, is GAGVSQSPSNKVTEKGKDVELRCDPISGHTALYWYRQSLGQGLEFLIYFQGNSAPDKSGLPSDRFSAERTGGSVSTLTIQRTQQEDSAVYLCASSPSRGSLSEQYFGPGTRLTVT.

The gene calls are TRBV27 and TRBJ2-1; D is undetermined. Germline V gene data show CDR1 as MNHEY and CDR2 as SMNVEV (reference sequence). The CDR3 totals 13 residues. V lost 2 bases, J lost 8 bases, and 10 bases lay in between. DNA of the CDR3: TGTGCCAGCAGTTTACCGCGACTTGATGAGCAGTTCTTC. This translates into CASSLPRLDEQFF.

This clone showed up just once. The rearrangement links TRBV4-1 to TRBJ1-3; D gene unclear. The germline V gene encodes CDR1 MGHRA and CDR2 YSYEKL. This CDR3 has 15 amino acids. The V end lost 5 bases, the J end lost 4 bases, and 15 bases lay between the germline ends. CDR3 sequence reads: CASSTGFGKGNTIYF. CDR3 sequence (DNA): TGCGCCAGCAGCACCGGGTTCGGTAAGGGAAACACCATATATTTT.

The V and J genes are TRBV6-1 and TRBJ1-5; 10 positions agree with TRBD1. The CDR3 sequence is 16 residues long. The germline CDR1 and CDR2 sequences are MNHNS and SASEGT. V was pared by 5 bases and J by 5 bases, with 9 bases of the junction left unmatched. For the CDR3, the DNA is TGTGCCAGCAGTAAAGGCTGGGGGACAGGGGATCAGCCCCAGCATTTT. Its protein product is CASSKGWGTGDQPQHF.

The V call is TRBV19, the J call TRBJ2-7, with TRBD2 matching over 9 bases. This CDR3 is built from 16 residues. Germline loops: CDR1 LNHDA, CDR2 SQIVND (reference sequence). V was pared by 1 base and J by 2 bases, with 6 bases of the junction left unmatched. The CDR3: CASSIGQTSGTYEQYF. CDR3 nucleotide sequence: TGTGCCAGTAGTATAGGGCAGACTAGCGGAACCTACGAGCAGTACTTC. Together with reference TRBV19 and TRBJ2-7, the CDR3 gives the full variable domain: DGGITQSPKYLFRKEGQNVTLSCEQNLNHDAMYWYRQDPGQGLRLIYYSQIVNDFQKGDIAEGYSVSREKKESFPLTVTSAQKNPTAFYLCASSIGQTSGTYEQYFGPGTRLTVT.

The chain links TRBV18 to TRBJ2-5, with TRBD2 as a possible D gene (6 bases). The CDR3 loop spans 16 amino acids. Germline loops: CDR1 KGHSH, CDR2 LQKENI. V lost 6 bases and J 2 bases, leaving 19 bases between the germline ends. CDR3: CASSVRSGGFQETQYF. As DNA, the CDR3 is TGTGCCAGCTCGGTCCGTAGCGGCGGTTTTCAAGAGACCCAGTACTTC.

The chain joins TRBV7-8 to TRBJ2-7; D possibly corresponds to TRBD2 (5 bases). V lost 1 base, J lost 2 bases, and 9 bases lay in between. Per germline, CDR1 SGHVS and CDR2 FQNEAQ. CDR3 length equals 14 residues. This CDR3 reads CASSLGGLTYEQYF. As DNA, the CDR3 is TGTGCCAGCAGCTTAGGCGGGCTTACCTACGAGCAGTACTTC.

The chain couples TRBV10-1 to TRBJ1-2; D is unresolved. The CDR3 extends over 13 amino acids. Germline V CDR1 and CDR2: WNHNN, SYGVQD (reference sequence). V was cut by 0 bases and J by 2 bases, with 4 bases left in between. CDR3 bases: TGCGCCAGCAGTGAGTCAGGGAACTATGGCTACACCTTC. Encoded protein: CASSESGNYGYTF.

This clone showed up just once. V is TRBV28 and J is TRBJ1-1; no reliable D call. The length of the CDR3 is 14 residues. Trimming took off 8 bases at V and 5 bases at J, with 18 bases between the two ends. Germline lookup yields CDR1 MDHEN and CDR2 SYDVKM. Written as DNA, the CDR3 is TGTGCCAGCTACTCTTACGGACTGAGGACTGAAGCTTTCTTT. Amino acids: CASYSYGLRTEAFF.

The rearrangement joins TRBV29-1 to TRBJ2-7; TRBD2 agrees at 7 bases. Germline lookup yields CDR1 SQVTM and CDR2 ANQGSEA. With V trimmed by 4 bases and J by 0 bases, 12 bases remained unmatched. This CDR3 comprises 16 residues. The CDR3 loop is CSVGAPPAGSSYEQYF. The CDR3, as DNA: TGCAGCGTTGGGGCCCCACCAGCGGGGAGCTCCTACGAGCAGTACTTC.

The chain uses TRBV19 and TRBJ1-1, with 8 bases that match TRBD1. Germline CDR1 and CDR2: LNHDA and SQIVND (reference sequence). The CDR3 consists of 15 residues. The V gene end was trimmed by 5 bases and the J gene end by 1 base; junction bases not matched to a gene: 6. CDR3 nucleotide sequence: TGTGCCAGTAGTGCCTCACAGGGGGGGAACACTGAAGCTTTCTTT. Encoded protein: CASSASQGGNTEAFF.

The chain carries TRBV18 and TRBJ2-3; D is uncertain. V was cut by 5 bases and J by 4 bases, with 10 bases left in between. CDR1 and CDR2 (germline): KGHSH, LQKENI. The CDR3 covers 13 residues. CDR3 sequence: CASSGLDADTQYF. Written as DNA, the CDR3 is TGTGCCAGCTCAGGGCTAGATGCAGATACGCAGTATTTT.

This chain uses TRBV6-6 with TRBJ1-3; D perhaps matches TRBD1 (5 bases). Germline CDR1 MNHNY, CDR2 SVGAGI (reference sequence). V lost 5 bases and J lost 0, with 11 bases in between. CDR3 size: 15 residues. This CDR3 is CASSAQGLSGNTIYF. The DNA of the CDR3 is TGTGCCAGCAGTGCCCAGGGTCTCTCTGGAAACACCATATATTTT.

The rearrangement joins TRBV4-1 to TRBJ1-1; 9 bases line up with TRBD1. Looked up from germline, CDR1 is MGHRA and CDR2 is YSYEKL. V was pared by 4 bases and J by 5 bases, with 11 bases of the junction left unmatched. The CDR3 has 16 amino acids. The CDR3 sequence: CASSRTRTGAVTEAFF. In nucleotides, the CDR3 is TGCGCCAGCAGCCGGACACGGACAGGGGCTGTGACTGAAGCTTTCTTT.

The J gene is TRBJ2-7, the V gene TRBV30; 8 bases map to TRBD2. V lost 3 bases to trimming and J lost 3 bases; unmatched junction nucleotides: 1. Germline CDR1 is GTSNPN and CDR2 is SVGIG (reference sequence). This CDR3 is 12 amino acids long. The CDR3 DNA reads as TGTGCCTGGAGGGCGGGGGGCTACGAGCAGTACTTC. Encoded protein: CAWRAGGYEQYF.

The chain has TRBV28 and TRBJ2-5; 7 bases align to TRBD2. Trimming at V came to 3 bases and at J to 4 bases, leaving 8 bases not matched to a gene. CDR1 MDHEN and CDR2 SYDVKM come from the germline V gene. The CDR3 is 15 amino acids. In DNA, the CDR3 is TGTGCCAGCAGTTTCCCTCGACTAGCCCGAGAGACCCAGTACTTC. Its translation: CASSFPRLARETQYF.

The chain has TRBV28 and TRBJ2-2; 9 bases align to TRBD2. This CDR3 comprises 15 residues. Losses at the gene ends were 6 bases for V and 2 bases for J; bases not matched to a gene: 4. Germline loops: CDR1 MDHEN, CDR2 SYDVKM. The CDR3 spells CASSPTSGNTGELFF. In DNA form, the CDR3 reads TGTGCCAGCAGCCCGACTAGCGGTAACACCGGGGAGCTGTTTTTT.

This rearrangement joins TRBV6-1 to TRBJ1-3; D remains unclear. Trimming took 2 bases from V and 2 from J, leaving 4 bases between them. Germline V gene sequence: CDR1 MNHNS, CDR2 SASEGT. This CDR3 spans 13 amino acids. The CDR3 sequence: CASSEFAGNTIYF. The CDR3 nucleotides read TGTGCCAGCAGTGAATTTGCTGGAAACACCATATATTTT.

This chain's CDR3 is CASSLGQGTDTQYF. The CDR3 DNA reads as TGTGCCAGCAGCTTGGGACAGGGCACAGATACGCAGTATTTT. The gene calls are TRBV7-3 and TRBJ2-3; 8 bases fit TRBD1. CDR1 is SGHTA and CDR2 is FQGTGA in the germline V gene. The V segment lost 3 bases and the J segment 1 base; nucleotides outside the gene matches: 0. The CDR3 length is 14 residues.

This clone was found once. The V call is TRBV2, the J call TRBJ2-5; D is unclear. The V gene lost 6 bases and the J gene lost 5 bases, with 10 bases spanning the gap. Germline loops: CDR1 SNHLY, CDR2 FYNNEI. The CDR3 is 12 amino acids. CDR3 residues: CASSLAPETQYF. CDR3 DNA sequence: TGTGCCAGCAGCCTCGCTCCGGAGACCCAGTACTTC.

This rearrangement joins TRBV7-8 to TRBJ1-2; D unresolved. CDR1 and CDR2 (germline): SGHVS, FQNEAQ. The ends were cut back, 5 bases at V and 2 bases at J, with 9 bases in the middle. The CDR3 consists of 13 residues. The CDR3 DNA follows: TGTGCCAGCAGCCCCCGCAGAAACTATGGCTACACCTTC. It is translated as CASSPRRNYGYTF. The full variable domain, in which reference TRBV7-8 and TRBJ1-2 provide the parts outside the CDR3, is GAGVSQSPRYKVAKRGQDVALRCDPISGHVSLFWYQQALGQGPEFLTYFQNEAQLDKSGLPSDRFFAERPEGSVSTLKIQRTQQEDSAVYLCASSPRRNYGYTFGSGTRLTVV.

The rearrangement joins TRBV5-6 to TRBJ2-1; 9 positions agree with TRBD2. The junction had 18 bases not matched to a gene; V was cut back by 4 bases and J by 4 bases. Germline CDR1 and CDR2: SGHDT and YYEEEE. The CDR3 consists of 19 residues. Here the CDR3 DNA reads TGTGCCAGCAGCCCAGCCGGTAACCTTCTAGCGGGAAGTTACAATGAGCAGTTCTTC. Encoded protein: CASSPAGNLLAGSYNEQFF. The whole variable domain, filled in from reference TRBV5-6 and TRBJ2-1, reads DAGVTQSPTHLIKTRGQQVTLRCSPKSGHDTVSWYQQALGQGPQFIFQYYEEEERQRGNFPDRFSGHQFPNYSSELNVNALLLGDSALYLCASSPAGNLLAGSYNEQFFGPGTRLTVL.